The clone carrying this T cell receptor beta chain has more than one count but fewer than ten. Its antigen is unidentified. With 9 bases removed from V and 1 base from J, the gap between germline ends came to 13 bases. CDR1 and CDR2 from the germline V gene are MNHNY and SVGAGI (reference sequence). The CDR3 is 14 amino acids. These data come from a study of cytomegalovirus exposure and HLA in healthy donors. Study details: An earlier analysis identified more than 95 million unique TCR beta sequences in some 180 million T cells. Regarding the study as a whole: A few CMV-associated chains proved CMV antigen-specific in vitro.

With 60 Vbeta and 13 Jbeta primers, the PCR was carried out. Sequencing used immunoSEQ multiplex PCR; TCRdb keeps in-frame clones, though not all of them. This sample has some 51,000 clones, with roughly 77% found just once. The source material was PBMCs. The J gene is TRBJ1-3, the V gene TRBV6-6; possibly TRBD1 for D (5 bases). The clonotype was recovered from a female donor in good health and CMV-seronegative. CDR3 amino acids: CASELQGSGNTIYF. For the CDR3, the DNA is TGTGCCAGTGAGCTCCAGGGATCTGGAAACACCATATATTTT.